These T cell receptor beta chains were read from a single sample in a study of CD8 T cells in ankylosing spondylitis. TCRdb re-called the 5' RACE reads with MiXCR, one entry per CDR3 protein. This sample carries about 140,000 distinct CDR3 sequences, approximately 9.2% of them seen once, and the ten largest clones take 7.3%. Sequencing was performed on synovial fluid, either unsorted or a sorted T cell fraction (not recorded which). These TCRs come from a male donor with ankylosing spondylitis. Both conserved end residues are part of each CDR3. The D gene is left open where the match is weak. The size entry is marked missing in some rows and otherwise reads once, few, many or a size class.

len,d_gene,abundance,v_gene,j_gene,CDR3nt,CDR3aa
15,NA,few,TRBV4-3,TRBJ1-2,TGCGCCAGCAGCCAAGATAGCAAGGGCGACTATGGCTACACCTTC,CASSQDSKGDYGYTF
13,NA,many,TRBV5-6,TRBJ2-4,TGTGCCAGCAGCCTGGGGGGTACAGGGAATCAGTACTTC,CASSLGGTGNQYF
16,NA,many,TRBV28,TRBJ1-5,TGTGCCAGCAGCCCCCAAAGGACCGCAATCAATCAGCCCCAGCATTTT,CASSPQRTAINQPQHF
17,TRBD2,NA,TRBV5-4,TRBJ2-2,TGTGCCAGCAGCGTTGGGACTAGCGGGAGTAGAACCGGGGAGCTGTTTTTT,CASSVGTSGSRTGELFF
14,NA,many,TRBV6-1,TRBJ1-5,TGTGCCAGCAGGAAGCAGGGAGGCAATCAGCCCCAGCATTTT,CASRKQGGNQPQHF
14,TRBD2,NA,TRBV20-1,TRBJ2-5,TGCAGTGGCCAGACTAGCGGGAGTGGAGAGACCCAGTACTTC,CSGQTSGSGETQYF
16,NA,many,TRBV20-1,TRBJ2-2,TGCAGCGCCGAGGACGGAGTAGCGGAGAACACCGGGGAGCTGTTTTTT,CSAEDGVAENTGELFF
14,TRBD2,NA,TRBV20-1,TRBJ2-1,TGCAGTGCCAACGGACTAGCGGGAGTAAATGAGCAGTTCTTC,CSANGLAGVNEQFF
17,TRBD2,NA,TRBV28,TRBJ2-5,TGTGCCAGCAGTGGGGGACTAGCGGGAGGAGGACAAGAGACCCAGTACTTC,CASSGGLAGGGQETQYF
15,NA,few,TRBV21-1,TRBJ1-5,TGTGCCAGCAAGTGGAGGGAAGGGTCCAATCAGCCCCAGCATTTT,CASKWREGSNQPQHF
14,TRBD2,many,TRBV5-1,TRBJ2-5,TGCGCCAGTCGGGAGGGCTCAACCCAAGAGACCCAGTACTTC,CASREGSTQETQYF
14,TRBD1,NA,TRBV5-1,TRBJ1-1,TGCGCCAGCAGCCCTGACAGGGTTTTACCTGAAGCTTTCTTT,CASSPDRVLPEAFF
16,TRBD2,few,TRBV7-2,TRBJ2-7,TGTGCCAGCAGCTTAGGACTAGCGGGAGCAGGCTACGAGCAGTACTTC,CASSLGLAGAGYEQYF
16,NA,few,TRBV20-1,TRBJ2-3,TGCAGTGCTAGTGCTGGAGGGGACCCTCGCACAGATACGCAGTATTTT,CSASAGGDPRTDTQYF
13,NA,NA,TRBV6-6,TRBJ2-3,TGTGCCAGCAACGGCAGACGCACAGATACGCAGTATTTT,CASNGRRTDTQYF
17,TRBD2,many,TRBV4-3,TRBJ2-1,TGCGCCAGCAGCCAGATTAGCGGGACTTACTCCTACAATGAGCAGTTCTTC,CASSQISGTYSYNEQFF
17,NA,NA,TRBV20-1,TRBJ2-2,TGCAGTGCTAGAGATCACGCCCGCCCCTTGAGGACCGGGGAGCTGTTTTTT,CSARDHARPLRTGELFF
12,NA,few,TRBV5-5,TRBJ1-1,TGTGCCAGCAGGGGGGGGCCCCCGCTGGCTTTCTTT,CASRGGPPLAFF
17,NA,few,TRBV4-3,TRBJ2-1,TGCGCCAGCAGCCCACCCCCGCCGGGAACAGTCTTTAATGAGCAGTTCTTC,CASSPPPPGTVFNEQFF
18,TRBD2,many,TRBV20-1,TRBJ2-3,TGCAGTGCTAGAGGGGCCCCCCCGGGACTAGCGGTAACAGATACGCAGTATTTT,CSARGAPPGLAVTDTQYF
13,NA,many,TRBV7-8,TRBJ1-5,TGTGCCAGCAGCTTAGCTGCGGATCAGCCCCAGCATTTT,CASSLAADQPQHF
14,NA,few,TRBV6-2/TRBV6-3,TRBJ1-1,TGTGCCAGCAGTTTTTCACAGACGAACACTGAAGCTTTCTTT,CASSFSQTNTEAFF
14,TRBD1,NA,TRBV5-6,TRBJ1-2,TGTGCCAGCAGCTTAACAGGGGAGCCCTATGGCTACACCTTC,CASSLTGEPYGYTF
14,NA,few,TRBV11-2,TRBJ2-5,TGTGCCAGCAGCTTAGAGGGGAAAAGGAAGACCCAGTACTTC,CASSLEGKRKTQYF